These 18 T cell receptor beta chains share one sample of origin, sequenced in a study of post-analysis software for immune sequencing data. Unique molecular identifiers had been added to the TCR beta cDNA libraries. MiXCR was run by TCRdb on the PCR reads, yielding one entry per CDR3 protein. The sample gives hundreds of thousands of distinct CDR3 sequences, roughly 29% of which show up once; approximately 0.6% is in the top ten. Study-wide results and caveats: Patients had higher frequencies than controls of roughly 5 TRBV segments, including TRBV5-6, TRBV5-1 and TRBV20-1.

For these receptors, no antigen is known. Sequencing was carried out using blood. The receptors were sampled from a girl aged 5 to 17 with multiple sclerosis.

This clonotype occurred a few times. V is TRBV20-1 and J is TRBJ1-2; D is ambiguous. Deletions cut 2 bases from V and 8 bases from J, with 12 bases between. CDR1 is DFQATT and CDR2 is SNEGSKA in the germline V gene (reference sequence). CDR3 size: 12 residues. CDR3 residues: CSARRKELGYTF. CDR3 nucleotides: TGCAGTGCTAGACGAAAGGAGCTCGGCTACACCTTC.

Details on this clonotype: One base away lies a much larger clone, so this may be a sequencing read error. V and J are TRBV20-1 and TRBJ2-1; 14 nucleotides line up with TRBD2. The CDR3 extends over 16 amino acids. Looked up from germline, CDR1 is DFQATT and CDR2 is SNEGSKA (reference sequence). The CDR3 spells CSASGLAGGHYSEQFF. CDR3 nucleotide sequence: TGCAGTGCCTCCGGACTAGCGGGAGGTCACTACAGTGAGCAGTTCTTC.

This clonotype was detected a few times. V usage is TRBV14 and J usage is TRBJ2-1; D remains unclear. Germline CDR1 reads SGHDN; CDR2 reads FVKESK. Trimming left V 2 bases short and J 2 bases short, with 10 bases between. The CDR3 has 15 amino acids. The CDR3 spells CASSQFPSTYNEQFF. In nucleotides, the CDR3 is TGTGCCAGCAGCCAATTCCCCAGTACCTACAATGAGCAGTTCTTC.

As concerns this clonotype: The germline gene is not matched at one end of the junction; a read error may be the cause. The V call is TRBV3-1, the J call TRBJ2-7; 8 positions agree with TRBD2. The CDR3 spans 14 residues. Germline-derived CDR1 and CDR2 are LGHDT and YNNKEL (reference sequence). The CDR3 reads CASSQLAGLYKQYF. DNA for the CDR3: TGTGCCAGCAGCCAACTAGCGGGCCTCTACAAGCAGTACTTC.

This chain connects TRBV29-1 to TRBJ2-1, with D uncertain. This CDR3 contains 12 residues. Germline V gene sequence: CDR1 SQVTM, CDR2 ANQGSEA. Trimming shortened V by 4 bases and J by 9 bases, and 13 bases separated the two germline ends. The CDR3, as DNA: TGCAGCGTTGGTCCCAACGAGGCTGAGCAGTTCTTC. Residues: CSVGPNEAEQFF.

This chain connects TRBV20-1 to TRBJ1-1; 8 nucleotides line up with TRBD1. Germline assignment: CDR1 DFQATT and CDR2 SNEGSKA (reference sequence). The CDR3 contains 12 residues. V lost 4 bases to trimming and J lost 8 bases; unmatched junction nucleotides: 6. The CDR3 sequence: CSAMLTGAEAFF. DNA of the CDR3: TGCAGTGCTATGTTGACAGGGGCAGAAGCTTTCTTT.

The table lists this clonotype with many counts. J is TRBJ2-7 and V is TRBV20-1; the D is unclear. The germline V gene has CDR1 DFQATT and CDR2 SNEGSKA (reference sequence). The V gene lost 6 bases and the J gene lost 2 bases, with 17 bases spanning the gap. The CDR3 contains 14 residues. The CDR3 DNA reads TGCAGTGCGACCCCACCGGGTTTGGCCTACGAGCAGTACTTC. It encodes CSATPPGLAYEQYF.

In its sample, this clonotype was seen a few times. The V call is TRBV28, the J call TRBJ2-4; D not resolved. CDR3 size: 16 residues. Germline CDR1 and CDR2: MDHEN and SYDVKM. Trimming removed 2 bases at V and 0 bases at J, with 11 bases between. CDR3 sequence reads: CASSLGRTLAKNIQYF. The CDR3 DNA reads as TGTGCCAGCAGTTTAGGCAGGACCCTAGCCAAAAACATTCAGTACTTC.

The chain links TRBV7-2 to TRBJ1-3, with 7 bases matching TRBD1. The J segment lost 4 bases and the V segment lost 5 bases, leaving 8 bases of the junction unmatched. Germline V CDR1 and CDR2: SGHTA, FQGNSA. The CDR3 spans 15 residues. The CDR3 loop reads CASSPDRASGNTIYF. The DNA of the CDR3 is TGTGCCAGCAGCCCAGACAGGGCGTCCGGAAACACCATATATTTT. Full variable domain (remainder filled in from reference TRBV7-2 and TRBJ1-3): GAGVSQSPSNKVTEKGKDVELRCDPISGHTALYWYRQSLGQGLEFLIYFQGNSAPDKSGLPSDRFSAERTGGSVSTLTIQRTQQEDSAVYLCASSPDRASGNTIYFGEGSWLTVV.

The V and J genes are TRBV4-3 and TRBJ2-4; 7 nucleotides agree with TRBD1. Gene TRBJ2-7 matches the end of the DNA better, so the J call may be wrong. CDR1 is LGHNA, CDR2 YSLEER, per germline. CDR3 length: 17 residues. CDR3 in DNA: TGCGCCAGCAGCCAAGATCTTGGGACAGTTGAGGGATACGAGCAGTACTTC. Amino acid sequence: CASSQDLGTVEGYEQYF.

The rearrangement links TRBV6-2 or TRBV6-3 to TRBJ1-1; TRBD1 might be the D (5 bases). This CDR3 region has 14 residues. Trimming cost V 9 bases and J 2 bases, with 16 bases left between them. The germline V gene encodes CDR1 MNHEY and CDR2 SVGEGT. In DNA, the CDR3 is TGTGCCAGTACCCCGGGGACGAGAAACACTGAAGCTTTCTTT. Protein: CASTPGTRNTEAFF.

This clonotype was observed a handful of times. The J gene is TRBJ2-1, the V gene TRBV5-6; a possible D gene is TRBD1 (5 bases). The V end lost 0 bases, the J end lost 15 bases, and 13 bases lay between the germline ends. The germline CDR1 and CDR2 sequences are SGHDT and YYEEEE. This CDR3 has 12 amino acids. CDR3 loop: CASSLVQSTAFF. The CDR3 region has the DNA TGTGCCAGCAGCTTGGTCCAATCGACAGCGTTCTTC.

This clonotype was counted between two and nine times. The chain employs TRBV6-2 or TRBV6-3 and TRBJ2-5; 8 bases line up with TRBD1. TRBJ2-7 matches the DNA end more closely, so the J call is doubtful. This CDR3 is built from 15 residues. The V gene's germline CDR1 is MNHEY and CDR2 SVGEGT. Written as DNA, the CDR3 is TGTGCCAGCAGTTTATATCTCCAGGGGGCGGACGAGCAGTACTTC. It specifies CASSLYLQGADEQYF.

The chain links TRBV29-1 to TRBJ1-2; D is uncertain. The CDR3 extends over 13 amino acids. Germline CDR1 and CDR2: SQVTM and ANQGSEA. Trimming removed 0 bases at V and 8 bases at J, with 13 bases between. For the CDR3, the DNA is TGCAGCGTTGAAGAGACCCCGGCCGGCGGCTACACCTTC. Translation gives CSVEETPAGGYTF.

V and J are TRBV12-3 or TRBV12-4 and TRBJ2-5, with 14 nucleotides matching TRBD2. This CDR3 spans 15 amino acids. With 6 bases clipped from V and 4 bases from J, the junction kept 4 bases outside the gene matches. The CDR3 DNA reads TGTGCCAGCAGCCAGACTAGCGGGAGGGCAGAGACCCAGTACTTC. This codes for CASSQTSGRAETQYF.

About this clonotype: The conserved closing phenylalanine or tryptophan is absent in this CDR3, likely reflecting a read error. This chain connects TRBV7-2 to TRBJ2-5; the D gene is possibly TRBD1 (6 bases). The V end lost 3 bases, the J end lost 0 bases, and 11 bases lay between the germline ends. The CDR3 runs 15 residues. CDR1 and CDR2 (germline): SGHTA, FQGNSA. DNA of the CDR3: TGTGCCAGCAGCTTTGACAGGTGGAACCAAGAGACCCAGTACTTA. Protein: CASSFDRWNQETQYL.

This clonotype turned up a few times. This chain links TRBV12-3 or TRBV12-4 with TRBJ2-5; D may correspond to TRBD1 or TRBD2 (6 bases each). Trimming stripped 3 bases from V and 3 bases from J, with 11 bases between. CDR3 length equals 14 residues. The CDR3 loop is CASSFSGAEETQYF. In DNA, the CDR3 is TGTGCCAGCAGTTTCTCGGGGGCCGAAGAGACCCAGTACTTC.

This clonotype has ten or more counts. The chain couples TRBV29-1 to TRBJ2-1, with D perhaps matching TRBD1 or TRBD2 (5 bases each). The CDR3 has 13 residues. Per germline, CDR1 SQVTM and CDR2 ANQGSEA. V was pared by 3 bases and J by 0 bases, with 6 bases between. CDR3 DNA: TGCAGCGTTGATGGGGGCTCCTACAATGAGCAGTTCTTC. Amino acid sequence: CSVDGGSYNEQFF.